This TCR beta chain was found in a study of OX40 agonist ivuxolimab in advanced cancers. Study details: The group had a mean age of approximately 60 years, ranged from about 20 to 79, and was 75% to 85% male. Study-wide results and caveats: Partial responders at 0.1-3.0 mg/kg had among the lowest clonal expansion.

Assay used: immunoSEQ multiplex PCR; TCRdb lists only in-frame clones, some missing. The data show roughly 50,000 clones, with just over 85% seen just once and approximately 1% held by the top ten. V was shortened by 2 bases and J by 1 base, with 6 bases between the two germline ends. This CDR3 region has 13 residues. CDR1 is SGHRS and CDR2 is YFSETQ in the germline V gene. With respect to this clone: Its antigen is currently unknown.

Here the sequenced sample was CD4+ or CD8+ T cells sorted from blood, taken in a trial of the OX40 agonist ivuxolimab. J is TRBJ1-1 and V is TRBV5-1, with D uncertain. This sequence was found in an adult with an advanced solid tumor such as melanoma, head and neck, liver or kidney cancer. The CDR3 loop reads CASSFQQNTEAFF. The CDR3 region has the DNA TGCGCCAGCAGCTTTCAACAGAACACTGAAGCTTTCTTT. Looking up the rest from reference TRBV5-1 and TRBJ1-1 gives the full variable domain: KAGVTQTPRYLIKTRGQQVTLSCSPISGHRSVSWYQQTPGQGLQFLFEYFSETQRNKGNFPGRFSGRQFSNSRSEMNVSTLELGDSALYLCASSFQQNTEAFFGQGTRLTVV.